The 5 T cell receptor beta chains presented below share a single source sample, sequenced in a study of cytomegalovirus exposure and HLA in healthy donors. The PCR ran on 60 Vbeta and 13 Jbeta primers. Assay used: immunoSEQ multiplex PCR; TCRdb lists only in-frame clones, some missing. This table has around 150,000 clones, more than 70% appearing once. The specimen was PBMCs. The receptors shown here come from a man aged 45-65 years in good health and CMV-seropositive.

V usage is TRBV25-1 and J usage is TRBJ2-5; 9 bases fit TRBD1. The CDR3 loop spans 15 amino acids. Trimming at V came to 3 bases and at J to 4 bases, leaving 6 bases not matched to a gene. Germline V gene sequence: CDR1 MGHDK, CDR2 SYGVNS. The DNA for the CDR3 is TGTGCCAGCAGTGAGGGACAGGGCATCCGAGAGACCCAGTACTTC. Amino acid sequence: CASSEGQGIRETQYF. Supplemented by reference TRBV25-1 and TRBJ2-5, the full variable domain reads EADIYQTPRYLVIGTGKKITLECSQTMGHDKMYWYQQDPGMELHLIHYSYGVNSTEKGDLSSESTVSRIRTEHFPLTLESARPSHTSQYLCASSEGQGIRETQYFGPGTRLLVL.

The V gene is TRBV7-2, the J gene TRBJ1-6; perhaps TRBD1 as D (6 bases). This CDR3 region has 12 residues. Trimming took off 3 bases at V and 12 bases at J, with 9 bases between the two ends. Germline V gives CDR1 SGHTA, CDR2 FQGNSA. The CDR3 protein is CASSFLQGPLHF. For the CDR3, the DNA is TGTGCCAGCAGCTTCTTACAGGGACCCCTCCACTTT.

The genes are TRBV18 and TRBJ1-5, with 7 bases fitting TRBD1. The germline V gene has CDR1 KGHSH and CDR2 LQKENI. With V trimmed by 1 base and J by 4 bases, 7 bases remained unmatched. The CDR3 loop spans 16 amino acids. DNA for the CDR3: TGTGCCAGCTCACCACAACAGGGGCGGGAAAATCAGCCCCAGCATTTT. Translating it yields CASSPQQGRENQPQHF.

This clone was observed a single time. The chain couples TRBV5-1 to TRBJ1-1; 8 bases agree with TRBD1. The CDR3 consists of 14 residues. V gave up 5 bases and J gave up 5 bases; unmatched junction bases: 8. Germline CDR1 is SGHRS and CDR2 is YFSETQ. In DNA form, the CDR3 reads TGCGCCAGCAGTTCAGGGGGCGCGGGGACTGAAGCTTTCTTT. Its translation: CASSSGGAGTEAFF. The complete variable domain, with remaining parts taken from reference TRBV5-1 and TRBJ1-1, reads KAGVTQTPRYLIKTRGQQVTLSCSPISGHRSVSWYQQTPGQGLQFLFEYFSETQRNKGNFPGRFSGRQFSNSRSEMNVSTLELGDSALYLCASSSGGAGTEAFFGQGTRLTVV.

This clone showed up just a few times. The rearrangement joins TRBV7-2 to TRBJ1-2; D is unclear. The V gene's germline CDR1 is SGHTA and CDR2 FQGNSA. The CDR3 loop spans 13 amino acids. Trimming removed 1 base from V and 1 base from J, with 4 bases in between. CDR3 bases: TGTGCCAGCAGCTTAGACTTTAACTATGGCTACACCTTC. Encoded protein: CASSLDFNYGYTF.